These 19 T cell receptor beta chains were sequenced from one sample in a study of blood T cell repertoires in COVID-19. Sequencing used immunoSEQ multiplex PCR; TCRdb keeps in-frame clones, though not all of them. In the table there are approximately 160,000 clones, approximately 78% of which are singletons. Sequencing was carried out using peripheral blood. Receptor source: a human donor in a cohort sampled during active COVID-19.

V gene TRBV7-2 combines with J gene TRBJ2-1; 8 nucleotides align to TRBD2. The CDR3 extends over 14 amino acids. The germline V gene encodes CDR1 SGHTA and CDR2 FQGNSA. After removal of 3 bases from V and 6 bases from J, the junction contained 4 bases not matched to a gene. The CDR3 region has the DNA TGTGCCAGCAGCTTGGAGGGGACTAGCAATGAGCAGTTCTTC. This translates into CASSLEGTSNEQFF.

V and J are TRBV6-1 and TRBJ2-7; D unresolved. CDR1 is MNHNS, CDR2 SASEGT, per germline. The CDR3 consists of 15 residues. V lost 3 bases to trimming and J lost 3 bases, with 15 bases between them. CDR3 in amino acids: CASSDEWSKIYEQYF. CDR3 DNA: TGTGCCAGCAGTGATGAATGGAGTAAGATCTACGAGCAGTACTTC.

The J gene is TRBJ2-7, the V gene TRBV29-1, with a possible D match to TRBD1 (6 bases). Deletions cut 4 bases from V and 0 bases from J, with 10 bases between. This CDR3 has 13 amino acids. The germline V gene encodes CDR1 SQVTM and CDR2 ANQGSEA. CDR3 region: CSVGKDSSYEQYF. The DNA for the CDR3 is TGCAGCGTTGGAAAGGACAGCTCCTACGAGCAGTACTTC.

In its sample, this clone was seen a few times. The rearrangement links TRBV7-8 to TRBJ1-5; D ambiguous. CDR1 is SGHVS, CDR2 FQNEAQ, per germline. CDR3 length equals 13 residues. V lost 5 bases to trimming and J lost 8 bases, with 13 bases between them. This CDR3 reads CASSGLPFEPQHF. The CDR3 bases are TGTGCCAGCAGCGGCCTTCCTTTCGAGCCCCAGCATTTT.

The CDR3 DNA follows: TGTGCCAGCAGTCCCGAGGACAGATCCTCAGCTAACTATGGCTACACCTTC. Translation gives CASSPEDRSSANYGYTF. The chain employs TRBV27 and TRBJ1-2; a weak D match, TRBD1 (6 bases). The germline V and J ends were trimmed by 5 bases and 0 bases, with 19 bases remaining between them. CDR3 length: 17 residues. CDR1 is MNHEY, CDR2 SMNVEV, per germline (reference sequence).

This clone was observed once. V gene TRBV30 combines with J gene TRBJ2-7, with 8 bases aligning to TRBD2. Germline values: CDR1 GTSNPN, CDR2 SVGIG (reference sequence). CDR3 length: 14 amino acids. Losses at the gene ends were 1 base for V and 5 bases for J; bases not matched to a gene: 7. The CDR3 DNA sequence: TGTGCCTGGAGTGATTCACTAGCGGTCGACGAGCAGTACTTC. Translating it yields CAWSDSLAVDEQYF.

CDR3 in DNA: TGTGCCAGCAGCCCCGCGGAGGCCCGCAATTCACCCCTCCACTTT. Translating gives CASSPAEARNSPLHF. The genes are TRBV7-9 and TRBJ1-6; D gene uncertain. CDR3 length: 15 amino acids. The germline V gene has CDR1 SEHNR and CDR2 FQNEAQ (reference sequence). Trimming took off 5 bases at V and 7 bases at J, with 15 bases between the two ends.

V gene TRBV7-9 combines with J gene TRBJ1-6; the match to TRBD1 covers 8 bases. The CDR3 totals 14 residues. Germline V gives CDR1 SEHNR, CDR2 FQNEAQ (reference sequence). V dropped 6 bases and J dropped 9; count of bases not matched to a gene: 7. CDR3 in amino acids: CASSPDRGSSPLHF. The CDR3 DNA follows: TGTGCCAGCAGTCCCGACAGGGGTAGTTCACCCCTCCACTTT.

The rearrangement links TRBV7-8 to TRBJ1-4; TRBD1 agrees at 12 bases. Germline-derived CDR1 and CDR2 are SGHVS and FQNEAQ. This CDR3 region has 16 residues. Germline trimming cut 5 bases from V and 8 bases from J; bases unmatched to any gene: 9. The CDR3: CASSRRDRGRQEKLFF. As DNA, the CDR3 is TGTGCCAGCAGCCGTCGGGACAGGGGGCGACAAGAAAAACTGTTTTTT.

The chain carries TRBV13 and TRBJ1-4; 12 bases align to TRBD1. This CDR3 region has 17 residues. V lost 5 bases and J lost 7; bases outside the gene matches: 11. Germline values: CDR1 PRHDT, CDR2 FYEKMQ (reference sequence). The CDR3 region has the DNA TGTGCCAGCAGCCTACGAGTGGGGACAGGGGGCGGTGAAAAACTGTTTTTT. Protein: CASSLRVGTGGGEKLFF.

The genes are TRBV19 and TRBJ2-7; 10 positions agree with TRBD2. Trimming took 6 bases from V and 2 from J; bases not matched to a gene: 7. CDR1 and CDR2 from the germline V gene are LNHDA and SQIVND (reference sequence). The CDR3 contains 15 residues. Here the CDR3 DNA reads TGTGCCAGTAGAAGAACTAGCGGGGTGCCCTACGAGCAGTACTTC. Its translation is CASRRTSGVPYEQYF.

This chain connects TRBV6-2 or TRBV6-3 to TRBJ1-1; no clear D. CDR1 MNHEY and CDR2 SVGEGT come from the germline V gene. V lost 6 bases, J lost 5 bases, and 13 bases lay in between. The CDR3 covers 13 residues. This CDR3 reads CASSQSLRTEAFF. The CDR3 DNA is TGTGCCAGCAGCCAATCACTCCGGACTGAAGCTTTCTTT.

This chain connects TRBV11-3 to TRBJ2-1, with 8 bases that match TRBD1. The CDR3 is made up of 12 amino acids. From germline, CDR1 is SGHNT and CDR2 YENEEA. Losses at the gene ends were 5 bases for V and 7 bases for J; bases not matched to a gene: 1. The CDR3 loop is CASSQGANEQFF. The CDR3 nucleotides read TGTGCCAGCAGCCAGGGGGCTAATGAGCAGTTCTTC.

This clone was counted once. The chain couples TRBV4-1 to TRBJ1-1, with D unclear. The length of the CDR3 is 15 residues. The V end lost 0 bases, the J end lost 7 bases, and 15 bases lay between the germline ends. Germline values: CDR1 MGHRA, CDR2 YSYEKL. DNA for the CDR3: TGCGCCAGCAGCCAAGAAATCGGTATTCTGGTTGAAGCTTTCTTT. Amino acids: CASSQEIGILVEAFF.

This chain connects TRBV3-1 (or the pseudogene TRBV3-2) to TRBJ2-1; D is uncertain. Deletions cut 7 bases from V and 1 base from J, with 5 bases between. The CDR3 sequence is 12 residues long. Germline CDR1 reads LGHDT; CDR2 reads YNNKEL (reference sequence). CDR3 amino acids: CASTRSYNEQFF. DNA of the CDR3: TGTGCCAGCACCCGGTCCTACAATGAGCAGTTCTTC.

This chain links TRBV27 with TRBJ1-4; the D gene is possibly TRBD1 (5 bases). CDR1 is MNHEY and CDR2 is SMNVEV in the germline V gene (reference sequence). This CDR3 has 16 amino acids. The ends were cut back, 5 bases at V and 2 bases at J, with 15 bases in the middle. The CDR3 DNA follows: TGTGCCAGCAGTCCCCGGGGGGATGTGACTAATGAAAAACTGTTTTTT. It translates to CASSPRGDVTNEKLFF.

Written as DNA, the CDR3 is TGTGCCAGCAGGGACCAACAGGGCTCTGGCAATCAGCCCCAGCATTTT. Protein: CASRDQQGSGNQPQHF. This chain links TRBV2 with TRBJ1-5; D may be TRBD1 (6 bases). This CDR3 is built from 16 residues. In germline, CDR1 is SNHLY, CDR2 FYNNEI. V lost 6 bases, J lost 2 bases, and 17 bases lay in between.

The chain uses TRBV14 and TRBJ2-2, with D possibly matching TRBD2 (6 bases). Deletions cut 4 bases from V and 0 bases from J, with 15 bases between. The CDR3 runs to 17 residues. Germline CDR1 SGHDN, CDR2 FVKESK. The CDR3 spells CASSRTLIAANTGELFF. CDR3 coding DNA: TGTGCCAGCAGCCGGACTCTTATAGCGGCGAACACCGGGGAGCTGTTTTTT. The whole variable domain, filled in from reference TRBV14 and TRBJ2-2, reads EAGVTQFPSHSVIEKGQTVTLRCDPISGHDNLYWYRRVMGKEIKFLLHFVKESKQDESGMPNNRFLAERTGGTYSTLKVQPAELEDSGVYFCASSRTLIAANTGELFFGEGSRLTVL.

This clone showed up just a few times. The rearrangement links TRBV7-2 to TRBJ1-1; possible D gene TRBD1, 6 bases. Per germline, CDR1 SGHTA and CDR2 FQGNSA. V was cut by 3 bases and J by 0 bases, with 11 bases left in between. There are 15 residues in the CDR3. The CDR3 coding sequence is TGTGCCAGCAGCTTCAGGGGATGGATGAACACTGAAGCTTTCTTT. This codes for CASSFRGWMNTEAFF.